The source of this T cell receptor beta chain is a study of blood T cell repertoires in COVID-19. Study-wide background: Specimens from acute and convalescent COVID-19 originated in the United States, Italy and Spain. T cells, B-cell-depleted T cells, or PBMCs provided the cDNA or gDNA that served as material.

In the original workflow: Reference gene primer amplification yielded estimated nucleated cell counts. Method: immunoSEQ multiplex PCR; TCRdb's copy keeps in-frame clones and lacks some. For V, J and clone size, that table is used; D and trimming come from the DNA. The repertoire includes under 250,000 clones, 82% of them detected once, and about 3.9% sits in the top ten. Trimming pared 7 bases from V and 8 bases from J, leaving 17 bases between. The CDR3 runs to 13 residues. Germline V lookup: CDR1 MDHEN, CDR2 SYDVKM. The sample consisted of peripheral blood. The chain carries TRBV28 and TRBJ1-1, with TRBD1 as a possible D gene (5 bases). The TCR sequence derives from a woman of 80 years or more with acute or convalescent COVID-19. The CDR3 here is CASTKSGGSEAFF. Written as DNA, the CDR3 is TGTGCCAGCACTAAATCTGGGGGGTCCGAAGCTTTCTTT.